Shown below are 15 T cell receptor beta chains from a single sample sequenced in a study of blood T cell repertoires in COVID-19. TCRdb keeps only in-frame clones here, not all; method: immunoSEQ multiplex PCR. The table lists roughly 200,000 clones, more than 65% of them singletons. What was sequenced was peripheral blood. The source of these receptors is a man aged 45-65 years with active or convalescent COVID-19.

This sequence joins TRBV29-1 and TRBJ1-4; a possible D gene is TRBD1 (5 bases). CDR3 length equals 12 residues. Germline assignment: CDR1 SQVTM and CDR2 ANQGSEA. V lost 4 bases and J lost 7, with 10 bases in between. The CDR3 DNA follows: TGCAGCGTTGGTGGGGCCGGTGAAAAACTGTTTTTT. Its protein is CSVGGAGEKLFF. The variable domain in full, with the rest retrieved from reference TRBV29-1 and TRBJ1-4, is SAVISQKPSRDICQRGTSLTIQCQVDSQVTMMFWYRQQPGQSLTLIATANQGSEATYESGFVIDKFPISRPNLTFSTLTVSNMSPEDSSIYLCSVGGAGEKLFFGSGTQLSVL.

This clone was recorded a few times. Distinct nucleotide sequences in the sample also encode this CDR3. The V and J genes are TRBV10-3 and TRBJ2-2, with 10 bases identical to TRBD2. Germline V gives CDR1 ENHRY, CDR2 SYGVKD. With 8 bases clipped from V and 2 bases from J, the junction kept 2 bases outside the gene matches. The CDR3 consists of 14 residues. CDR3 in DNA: TGTGCCATCCGGACTAGCGGTAACACCGGGGAGCTGTTTTTT. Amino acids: CAIRTSGNTGELFF.

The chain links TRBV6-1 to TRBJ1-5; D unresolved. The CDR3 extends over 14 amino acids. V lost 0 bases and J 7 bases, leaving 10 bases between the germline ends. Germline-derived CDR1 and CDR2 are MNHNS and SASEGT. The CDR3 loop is CASSEASAAQPQHF. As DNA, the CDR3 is TGTGCCAGCAGTGAAGCGTCGGCGGCCCAGCCCCAGCATTTT.

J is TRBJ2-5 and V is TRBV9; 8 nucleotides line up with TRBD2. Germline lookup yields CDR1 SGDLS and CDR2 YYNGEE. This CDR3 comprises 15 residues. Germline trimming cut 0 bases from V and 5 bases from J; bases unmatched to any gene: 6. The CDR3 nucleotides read TGTGCCAGCAGCGTAGTAGCGGGACCTGGGGAGACCCAGTACTTC. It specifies CASSVVAGPGETQYF. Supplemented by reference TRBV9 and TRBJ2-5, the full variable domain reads DSGVTQTPKHLITATGQRVTLRCSPRSGDLSVYWYQQSLDQGLQFLIQYYNGEERAKGNILERFSAQQFPDLHSELNLSSLELGDSALYFCASSVVAGPGETQYFGPGTRLLVL.

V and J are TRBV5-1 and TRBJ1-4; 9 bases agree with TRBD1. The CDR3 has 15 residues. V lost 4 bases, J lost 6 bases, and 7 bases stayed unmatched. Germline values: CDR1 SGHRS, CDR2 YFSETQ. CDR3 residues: CASSPQRTGDEKLFF. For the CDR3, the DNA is TGCGCCAGCAGCCCCCAAAGGACAGGGGATGAAAAACTGTTTTTT.

In DNA form, the CDR3 reads TGTGCCACGAAGAGACAGGGCGATCAGCCCCAGCATTTT. As protein: CATKRQGDQPQHF. This chain uses TRBV6-5 with TRBJ1-5, with 7 nucleotides matching TRBD1. The CDR3 consists of 13 residues. V gave up 10 bases and J gave up 5 bases; unmatched junction bases: 8. Germline CDR1 reads MNHEY; CDR2 reads SVGAGI.

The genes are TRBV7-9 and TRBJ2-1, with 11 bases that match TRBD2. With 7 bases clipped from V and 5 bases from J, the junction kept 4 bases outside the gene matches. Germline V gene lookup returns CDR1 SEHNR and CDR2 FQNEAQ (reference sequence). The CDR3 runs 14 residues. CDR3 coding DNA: TGTGCCAGCAACCTAGCGGGGGGTGACAATGAGCAGTTCTTC. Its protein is CASNLAGGDNEQFF.

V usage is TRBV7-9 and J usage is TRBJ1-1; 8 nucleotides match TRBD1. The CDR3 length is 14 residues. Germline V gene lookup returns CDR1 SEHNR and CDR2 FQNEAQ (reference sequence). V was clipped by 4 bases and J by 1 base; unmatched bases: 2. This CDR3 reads CASSYQGANTEAFF. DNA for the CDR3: TGTGCCAGCAGCTACCAGGGGGCGAACACTGAAGCTTTCTTT.

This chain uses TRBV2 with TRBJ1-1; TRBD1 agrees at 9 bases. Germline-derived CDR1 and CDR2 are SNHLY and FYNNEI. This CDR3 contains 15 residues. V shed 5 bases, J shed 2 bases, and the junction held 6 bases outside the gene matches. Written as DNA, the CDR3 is TGTGCCAGCAGTAAGGGACAGGGAGGAAACACTGAAGCTTTCTTT. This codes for CASSKGQGGNTEAFF.

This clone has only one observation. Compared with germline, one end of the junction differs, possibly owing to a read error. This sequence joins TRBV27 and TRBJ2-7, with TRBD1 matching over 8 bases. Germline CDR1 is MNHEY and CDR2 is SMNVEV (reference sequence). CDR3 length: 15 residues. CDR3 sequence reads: CASSLSRDRTYEQYF. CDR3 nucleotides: TGTGCCAGCAGTCTATCCCGGGACAGGACCTACGAGCAGTACTTC.

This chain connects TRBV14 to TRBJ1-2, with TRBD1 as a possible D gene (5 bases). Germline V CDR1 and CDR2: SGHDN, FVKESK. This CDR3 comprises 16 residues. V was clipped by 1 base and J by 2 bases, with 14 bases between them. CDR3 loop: CASSQGSGVPNYGYTF. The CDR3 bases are TGTGCCAGCAGCCAAGGTTCGGGGGTCCCAAACTATGGCTACACCTTC.

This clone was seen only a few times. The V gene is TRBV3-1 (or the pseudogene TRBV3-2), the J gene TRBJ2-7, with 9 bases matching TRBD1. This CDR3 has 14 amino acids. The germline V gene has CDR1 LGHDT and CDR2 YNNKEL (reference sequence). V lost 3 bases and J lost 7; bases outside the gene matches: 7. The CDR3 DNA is TGTGCCAGCAGCCAGAACAGGGGGCGGGGAGAGCAGTACTTC. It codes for CASSQNRGRGEQYF.

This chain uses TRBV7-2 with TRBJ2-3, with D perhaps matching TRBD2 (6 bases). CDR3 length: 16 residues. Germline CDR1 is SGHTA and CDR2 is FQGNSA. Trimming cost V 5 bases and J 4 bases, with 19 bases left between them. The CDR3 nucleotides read TGTGCCAGCAGCGCCCAATGGCGGGGTGAGGCAGATACGCAGTATTTT. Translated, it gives CASSAQWRGEADTQYF.

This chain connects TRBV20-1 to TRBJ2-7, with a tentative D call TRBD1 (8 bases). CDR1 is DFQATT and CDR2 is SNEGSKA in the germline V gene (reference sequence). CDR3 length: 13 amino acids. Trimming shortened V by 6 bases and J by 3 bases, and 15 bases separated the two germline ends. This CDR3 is CSASTGGDYEQYF. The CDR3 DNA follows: TGCAGTGCCAGTACAGGGGGGGACTACGAGCAGTACTTC.

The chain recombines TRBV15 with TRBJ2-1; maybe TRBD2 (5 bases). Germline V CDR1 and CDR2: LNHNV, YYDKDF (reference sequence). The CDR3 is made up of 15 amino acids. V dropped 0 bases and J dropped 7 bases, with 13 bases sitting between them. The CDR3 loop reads CATSRDLGGQNEQFF. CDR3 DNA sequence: TGTGCCACCAGCAGAGATCTCGGCGGGCAGAATGAGCAGTTCTTC. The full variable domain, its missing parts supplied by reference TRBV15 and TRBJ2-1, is DAMVIQNPRYQVTQFGKPVTLSCSQTLNHNVMYWYQQKSSQAPKLLFHYYDKDFNNEADTPDNFQSRRPNTSFCFLDIRSPGLGDTAMYLCATSRDLGGQNEQFFGPGTRLTVL.